This T cell receptor beta chain originates from a study of CD8 T cells in Susac syndrome. CDR1 and CDR2 (germline): SGHAT, FQNNGV. This CDR3 comprises 16 residues. The ends lost 5 bases at V and 4 bases at J; junction bases unmatched: 11. Peripheral blood CD8+ and CD4+ T cells were profiled by TCR beta sequencing. Controls matched for sex and age were healthy donors. Reverse transcription of about 0.5 to 1 ug RNA was carried out with random hexamers. MiXCR, applied by TCRdb to the immunoSEQ multiplex PCR reads, yields one record per CDR3 protein. Among 27,000 or so distinct CDR3 sequences listed, 90% to 95% were seen once.

Sequenced material: CD8+ T cells from PBMCs. This TCR came from a human donor in good health. This chain uses TRBV11-2 with TRBJ2-1; 7 positions match TRBD1. The CDR3 loop is CASSPSWDRVYNEQFF. The CDR3 DNA follows: TGTGCCAGCAGCCCGAGTTGGGACAGAGTATACAATGAGCAGTTCTTC.